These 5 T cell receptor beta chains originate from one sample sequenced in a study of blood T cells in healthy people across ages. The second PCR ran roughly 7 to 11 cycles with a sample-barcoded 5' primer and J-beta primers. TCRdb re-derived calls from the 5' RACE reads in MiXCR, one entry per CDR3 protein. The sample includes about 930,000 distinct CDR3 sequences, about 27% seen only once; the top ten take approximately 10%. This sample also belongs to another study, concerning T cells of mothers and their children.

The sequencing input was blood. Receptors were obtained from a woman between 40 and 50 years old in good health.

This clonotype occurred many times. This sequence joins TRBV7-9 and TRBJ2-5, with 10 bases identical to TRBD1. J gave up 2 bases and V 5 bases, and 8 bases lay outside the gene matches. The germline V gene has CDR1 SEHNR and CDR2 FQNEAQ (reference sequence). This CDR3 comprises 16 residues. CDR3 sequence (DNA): TGTGCCAGCAGCCGCCGGGAGGACAGGGGGCAAGAGACCCAGTACTTC. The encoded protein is CASSRREDRGQETQYF.

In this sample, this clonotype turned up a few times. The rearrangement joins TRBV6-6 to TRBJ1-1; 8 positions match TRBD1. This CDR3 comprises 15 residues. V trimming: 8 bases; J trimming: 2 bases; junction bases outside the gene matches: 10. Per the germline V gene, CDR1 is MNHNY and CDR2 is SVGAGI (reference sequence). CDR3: CASRPGTGANTEAFF. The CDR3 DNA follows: TGTGCCAGCCGACCTGGGACAGGAGCTAACACTGAAGCTTTCTTT.

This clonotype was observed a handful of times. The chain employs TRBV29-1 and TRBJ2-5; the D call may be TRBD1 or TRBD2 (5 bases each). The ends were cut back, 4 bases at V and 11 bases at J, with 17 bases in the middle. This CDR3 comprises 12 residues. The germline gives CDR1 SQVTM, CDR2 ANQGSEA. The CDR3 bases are TGCAGCGTTGGTCGGGGACCCCATGAGCAGTACTTC. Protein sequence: CSVGRGPHEQYF.

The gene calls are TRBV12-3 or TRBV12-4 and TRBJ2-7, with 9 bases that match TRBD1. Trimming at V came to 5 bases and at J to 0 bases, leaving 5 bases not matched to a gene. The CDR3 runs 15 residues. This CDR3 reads CASSSGQGFSYEQYF. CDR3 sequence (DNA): TGTGCCAGCAGTAGTGGACAGGGGTTCTCCTACGAGCAGTACTTC.

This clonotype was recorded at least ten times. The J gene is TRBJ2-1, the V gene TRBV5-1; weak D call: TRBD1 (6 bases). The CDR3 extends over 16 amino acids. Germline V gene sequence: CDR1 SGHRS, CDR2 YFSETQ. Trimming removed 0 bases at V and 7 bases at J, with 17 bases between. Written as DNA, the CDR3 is TGCGCCAGCAGCTTGGCTCCCGACAGGTCAGGTAATGAGCAGTTCTTC. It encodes CASSLAPDRSGNEQFF.